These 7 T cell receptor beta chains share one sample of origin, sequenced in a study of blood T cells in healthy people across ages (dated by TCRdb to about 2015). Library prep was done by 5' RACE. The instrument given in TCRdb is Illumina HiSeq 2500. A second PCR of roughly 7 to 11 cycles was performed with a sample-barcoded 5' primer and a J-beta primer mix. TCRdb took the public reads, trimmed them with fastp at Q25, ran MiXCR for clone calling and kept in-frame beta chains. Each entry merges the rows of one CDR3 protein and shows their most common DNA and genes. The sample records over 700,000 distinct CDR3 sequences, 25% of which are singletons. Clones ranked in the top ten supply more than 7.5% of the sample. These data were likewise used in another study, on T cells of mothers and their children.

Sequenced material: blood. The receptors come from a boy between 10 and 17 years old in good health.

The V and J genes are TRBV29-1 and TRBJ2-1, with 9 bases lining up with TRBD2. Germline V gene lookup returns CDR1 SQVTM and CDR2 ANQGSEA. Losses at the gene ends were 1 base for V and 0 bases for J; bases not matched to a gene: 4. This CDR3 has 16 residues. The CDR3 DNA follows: TGCAGCGTTGAAGGGGCGGGAGGGAGCTCCTACAATGAGCAGTTCTTC. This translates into CSVEGAGGSSYNEQFF.

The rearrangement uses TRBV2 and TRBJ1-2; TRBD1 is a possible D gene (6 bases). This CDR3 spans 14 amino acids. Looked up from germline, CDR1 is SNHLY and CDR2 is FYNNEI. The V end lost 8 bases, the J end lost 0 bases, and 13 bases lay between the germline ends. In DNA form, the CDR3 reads TGTGCCAGCGGCGCGGGGGCCTCTAACTATGGCTACACCTTC. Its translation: CASGAGASNYGYTF. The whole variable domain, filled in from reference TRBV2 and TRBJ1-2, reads EPEVTQTPSHQVTQMGQEVILRCVPISNHLYFYWYRQILGQKVEFLVSFYNNEISEKSEIFDDQFSVERPDGSNFTLKIRSTKLEDSAMYFCASGAGASNYGYTFGSGTRLTVV.

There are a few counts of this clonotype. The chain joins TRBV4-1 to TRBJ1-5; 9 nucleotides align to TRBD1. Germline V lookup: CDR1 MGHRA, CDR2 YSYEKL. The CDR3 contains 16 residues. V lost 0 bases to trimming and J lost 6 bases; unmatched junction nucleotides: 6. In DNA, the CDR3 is TGCGCCAGCAGCCAAGATCCCACAGGGGGCGGTCAGCCCCAGCATTTT. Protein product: CASSQDPTGGGQPQHF.

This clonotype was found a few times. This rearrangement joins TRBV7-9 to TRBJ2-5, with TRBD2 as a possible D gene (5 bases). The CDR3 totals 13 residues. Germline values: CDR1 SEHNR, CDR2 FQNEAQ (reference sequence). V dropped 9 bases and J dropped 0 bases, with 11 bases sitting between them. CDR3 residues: CASGERYQETQYF. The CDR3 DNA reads TGTGCCAGTGGTGAGCGGTACCAAGAGACCCAGTACTTC.

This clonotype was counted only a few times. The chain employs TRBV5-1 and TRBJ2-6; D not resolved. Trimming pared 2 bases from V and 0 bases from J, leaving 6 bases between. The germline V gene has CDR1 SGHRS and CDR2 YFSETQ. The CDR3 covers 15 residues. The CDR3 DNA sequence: TGCGCCAGCAGCTTTGGCCTCTCTGGGGCCAACGTCCTGACTTTC. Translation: CASSFGLSGANVLTF.

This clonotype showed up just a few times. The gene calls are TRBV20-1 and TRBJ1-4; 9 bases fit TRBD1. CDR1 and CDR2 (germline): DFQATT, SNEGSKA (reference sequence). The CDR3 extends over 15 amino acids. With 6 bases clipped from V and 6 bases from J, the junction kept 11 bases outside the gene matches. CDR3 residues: CSAANPDRGYEKLFF. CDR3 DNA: TGCAGTGCCGCCAACCCGGACAGGGGCTATGAAAAACTGTTTTTT.

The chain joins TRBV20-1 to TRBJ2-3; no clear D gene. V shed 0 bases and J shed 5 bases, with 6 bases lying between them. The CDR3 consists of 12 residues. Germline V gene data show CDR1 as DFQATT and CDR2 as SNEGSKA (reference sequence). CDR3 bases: TGCAGTGCTAGAGATCAAGAAGATACGCAGTATTTT. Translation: CSARDQEDTQYF.